The rows below give T cell receptor beta chains drawn from one sample of a study of T cells in Graves' hyperthyroidism and ophthalmopathy. TCRdb re-called the multiplex PCR reads with MiXCR, one entry per CDR3 protein. This sample has hundreds of thousands of distinct CDR3 sequences, with about two fifths found just once. The sample consisted of blood. The receptor set was obtained from a man aged 18 to 29 with Graves' hyperthyroidism. CDR3s include the opening cysteine and the closing phenylalanine or tryptophan. D genes are given only for firm matches. The size of a clone is reported for some rows only, either as once, few or many, or as a class for expanded clones.

j_call,d_call,clone_size,v_call,cdr3_aa
TRBJ2-5,TRBD2,many,TRBV10-3,CAITGGWGETQYF
TRBJ1-5,.,many,TRBV2,CASSEEDASQHF
TRBJ1-4,.,many,TRBV2,CASSEDGAREKLFF
TRBJ1-5,.,few,TRBV12-3/TRBV12-4,CASSSGPGEGQPQHF
TRBJ1-2,.,many,TRBV29-1,CSVDGGLDYGYTF
TRBJ1-2,.,many,TRBV10-3,CAISESGSYGYTF
TRBJ1-1,TRBD1,many,TRBV7-3,CARSDRGPTEAFF
TRBJ1-1,.,few,TRBV11-2,CASSYPPRANTEAFF
TRBJ2-2,.,few,TRBV12-3/TRBV12-4,CASSFFLGLFF
TRBJ2-5,TRBD2,many,TRBV7-9,CASSPRLAETQYF
TRBJ2-2,TRBD2,.,TRBV19,CASSITGLAGRTGELFF
TRBJ2-2,TRBD2,many,TRBV2,CASRRGTSGTGELFF
TRBJ2-7,.,.,TRBV7-2,CASSLSPGTEQYF
TRBJ1-1,.,many,TRBV20-1,CSAHSGMNTEAFF
TRBJ2-5,.,.,TRBV9,CASSKGRRGETQYF
TRBJ2-5,.,.,TRBV19,CASRGMEETQYF
TRBJ2-7,.,.,TRBV7-3,CASSLDDTGEQYF
TRBJ2-5,TRBD2,few,TRBV9,CASSVALSGRQTQYF
TRBJ2-5,.,once,TRBV2,CASGDLGPRGETQYF
TRBJ2-7,TRBD1,many,TRBV10-3,CAISGTGRTYEQYF
TRBJ2-5,.,many,TRBV9,CASSSLTEETQYF
TRBJ1-1,.,many,TRBV19,CASSIDFNTEAFF
TRBJ2-7,TRBD1,.,TRBV29-1,CSLTGESYEQYF
TRBJ2-5,.,many,TRBV29-1,CSVEERSEETQYF
TRBJ2-5,.,.,TRBV7-2,CASSLALNQPQYF
TRBJ2-5,.,many,TRBV7-8,CASSLRGKETQYF
TRBJ1-2,.,once,TRBV6-5,CASSWGGEGGYTF
TRBJ2-3,.,.,TRBV11-2,CASTQVRTVGADTQYF
TRBJ1-4,TRBD1,many,TRBV29-1,CSVSTGWDEKLFF
TRBJ2-7,TRBD2,.,TRBV4-2,CASSQEAAGTRGEQYF
TRBJ1-1,TRBD1,many,TRBV7-2,CAGLRDRVSEAFF
TRBJ2-7,TRBD2,few,TRBV5-4,CASSLRLAGGGEQYF
TRBJ1-2,.,.,TRBV6-4,CASSTGPGYTF
TRBJ1-3,TRBD1,.,TRBV15,CAISRDRGKNAIYF
TRBJ1-6,.,many,TRBV20-1,CSARDRGEPLHF
TRBJ1-3,TRBD1,few,TRBV20-1,CSAEGTASGNTIYF
TRBJ2-2,.,.,TRBV19,CASSMGTGTGELFF
TRBJ2-7,.,few,TRBV5-4,CASSLREGTYEQYF
TRBJ1-2,.,few,TRBV11-2,CASSSPGPLRSYTF
TRBJ2-7,TRBD1,.,TRBV12-3/TRBV12-4,CASTRDRGPNEQYF
TRBJ1-4,TRBD1,once,TRBV6-2/TRBV6-3,CASSTSRYRGWDEKLFF
TRBJ2-5,TRBD2,.,TRBV7-8,CASSSPGGNRYGTQYF
TRBJ1-2,.,.,TRBV7-9,CASSPEDLNLYGYTF
TRBJ1-1,.,few,TRBV12-3/TRBV12-4,CASSLAGEGEAFF
TRBJ1-1,.,many,TRBV6-4,CASSEKGNTEAFF
TRBJ2-7,.,few,TRBV20-1,CSAPSHRQFPDSEQYF
TRBJ1-4,TRBD1,many,TRBV20-1,CSATRTGDEKLFF
TRBJ2-5,TRBD2,many,TRBV7-6,CASSFPHSGGEETQYF
TRBJ2-7,.,.,TRBV19,CARGDGEQYF
TRBJ2-7,.,few,TRBV5-4,CASSSEGYGSYEQYF
TRBJ1-1,.,few,TRBV20-1,CSARALVQVEAFF
TRBJ2-7,TRBD2,many,TRBV29-1,CSVTDLAGPSSYEQYF
TRBJ2-7,.,.,TRBV2,CASSRGSSHEQYF
TRBJ2-7,.,.,TRBV4-1,CASSPMTASGEQYF
TRBJ1-2,.,once,TRBV20-1,CSALRDWYTF
TRBJ1-1,.,.,TRBV30,CAWSPGSTEAFF
TRBJ1-1,.,.,TRBV5-1,CASSLALSQLTSEAFF
TRBJ2-7,.,.,TRBV4-1,CASSHPDRPETYEQYF
TRBJ2-5,.,many,TRBV20-1,CSARELVGQGLETQYF